This T cell receptor beta chain was captured by sequencing in a study of siplizumab effects on memory and regulatory T cells. Clones were sequenced by immunoSEQ multiplex PCR, and TCRdb holds only the in-frame ones, with some missing. The table includes some 100,000 clones, around 92% detected once. Germline lookup yields CDR1 KGHSH and CDR2 LQKENI. Trimming stripped 0 bases from V and 11 bases from J, with 11 bases between. The CDR3 has 14 amino acids. The V and J genes are TRBV18 and TRBJ2-6; the D call may be TRBD1 or TRBD2 (5 bases each). Sequenced material: Tregs sorted from blood. The receptor was derived from a human donor in good health. The CDR3 DNA reads as TGTGCCAGCTCACCACCTACGAGGGACGACGTCCTGACTTTC. Protein sequence: CASSPPTRDDVLTF.